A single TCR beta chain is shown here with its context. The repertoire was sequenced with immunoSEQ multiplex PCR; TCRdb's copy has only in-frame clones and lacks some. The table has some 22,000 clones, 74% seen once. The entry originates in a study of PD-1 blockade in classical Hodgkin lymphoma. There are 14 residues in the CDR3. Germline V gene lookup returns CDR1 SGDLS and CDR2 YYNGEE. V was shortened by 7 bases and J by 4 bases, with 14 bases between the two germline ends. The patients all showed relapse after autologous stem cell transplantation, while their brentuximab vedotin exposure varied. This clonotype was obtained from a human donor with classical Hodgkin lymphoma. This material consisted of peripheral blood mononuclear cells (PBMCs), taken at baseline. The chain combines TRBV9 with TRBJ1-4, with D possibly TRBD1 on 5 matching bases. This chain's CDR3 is CASSQQGSNEKLFF. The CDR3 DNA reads TGTGCCAGCTCCCAGCAGGGCAGTAATGAAAAACTGTTTTTT.